This TCR beta chain was documented in a study of blood T cells in healthy people across ages. The CDR3 covers 18 residues. The germline gives CDR1 SNHLY, CDR2 FYNNEI. Concerning this clonotype: The target antigen is unknown. Compared with germline, one end of the junction differs, possibly owing to a read error.

Study-wide findings and caveats: Possibly, changes in expanded clonotypes were confounded because donor CMV status was unknown.

With a J-beta primer mix and a sample-barcoded 5' primer, a second PCR ran roughly 7 to 11 cycles. Individual samples furnished no less than 3 million CDR3-containing paired-end reads apiece. In TCRdb, the 5' RACE reads were re-called with MiXCR into one record per CDR3 protein. The repertoire holds about a million distinct CDR3 sequences, with just over 50% as singletons. In each sample, at least 6 million PBMCs were isolated. The material sequenced was blood. The source is a woman aged 60-75 years in good health. The chain combines TRBV2 with TRBJ2-7; 9 nucleotides align to TRBD2. This CDR3 reads CVSKRQGNLAGSSYEQYF. In DNA, the CDR3 is TGTGTCAGCAAAAGACAGGGTAATCTAGCGGGGAGCTCCTACGAGCAGTACTTC.